Following are 2 T cell receptor beta chains from one sample sequenced in a study of blood T cell repertoires in COVID-19. The table came from immunoSEQ multiplex PCR; TCRdb's copy has only in-frame clones and leaves some out. The sample carries around 100,000 clones, almost 80% recorded once. Input material: peripheral blood. The origin of the receptors is a man between 65 and 80 years old with active or convalescent COVID-19.

The V call is TRBV9, the J call TRBJ2-1; 9 nucleotides agree with TRBD2. The CDR3 spans 14 residues. With 3 bases clipped from V and 6 bases from J, the junction kept 4 bases outside the gene matches. The germline V gene has CDR1 SGDLS and CDR2 YYNGEE. CDR3 nucleotides: TGTGCCAGCAGCGGGGTAGCGGGGGTCAATGAGCAGTTCTTC. It encodes CASSGVAGVNEQFF.

The rearrangement joins TRBV7-8 to TRBJ2-3; 7 positions agree with TRBD2. This CDR3 is built from 17 residues. The germline gives CDR1 SGHVS, CDR2 FQNEAQ. V shed 5 bases and J 4 bases; nucleotides not matched to a gene: 15. The CDR3 DNA reads as TGTGCCAGCAGCCCCACCACGGGGCCAGCGGGGTCAGATACGCAGTATTTT. It is translated as CASSPTTGPAGSDTQYF.